Given below is one T cell receptor beta chain in context. No cognate antigen has been identified for it. No base quality values were provided; no much bigger clone lies one nucleotide off. This specimen belongs to a study of blood T cell repertoires in COVID-19 (dated by TCRdb to 2018 to 2021). Turning to the overall study: Samples covering the acute and convalescent phases of COVID-19 were provided by collaborators in the United States, Italy and Spain. The prospective study material was composed of cDNA or gDNA derived from T cells, B-cell-depleted T cells, or PBMCs. The dataset comprised deeply sampled blood TCRbeta repertoires from subjects exposed to, actively infected with, or recovered from COVID-19. The repertoires were released in a freely available public database meant as a resource for research on the immune response to SARS-CoV-2. The samples were drawn from the first 160 participants of the ongoing ImmuneRACE study and from roughly 1,300 subjects provided by 6 global collaborators. The sample metadata nearly always contained a de-identified subject ID, COVID-19 status, age in years and sex. Where available, HLA class I and class II types were taken from metadata supplied by the sample provider and were not determined by assay-based typing. Beyond this particular receptor, the publication reports: The quantity of clinical and demographic metadata differed by source and by participant and was supplied without curation.

Collaborating institutions collected whole blood in K2EDTA tubes following their own protocols. For TCRbeta analysis, collaborators shipped samples as frozen whole blood, isolated PBMCs, or DNA extracted from either of those sample types. The immunoSEQ Assay, a bias-controlled multiplex PCR, was used to amplify TCRbeta CDR3 regions from genomic DNA. As for the authors' bioinformatics: The number of nucleated cells in each sample was estimated from the amplification of reference gene primers within the assay. Sequence reads were collapsed and filtered to measure the absolute abundance of every unique TCRbeta CDR3 rearrangement. For each sample, productive Simpson clonality was calculated as the square root of Simpson's diversity index across productive rearrangements. This immuneACCESS table, as held by TCRdb, lists in-frame sequences with V and J called but not all clones. Of the missing ones, under half trace to an unresolved V gene in checked studies; the others have no known cause. From that table come the V and J calls and clone size; the DNA was used to work out D and trimming. The sample table records about 190,000 clones; roughly 80% of these occur just once. Roughly 12% of the sample is taken by the ten largest.

Input material: peripheral blood. The source of this sequence is a woman between 50 and 59 years old with acute or convalescent COVID-19.

The DNA is as follows: TGTGCCACCAGCAGAGATCCGGGGGGCAGCTATGGCTACACCTTC. Its protein product is CATSRDPGGSYGYTF. The chain links TRBV15 with TRBJ1-2, and the D gene may be TRBD1, 6 bases matching. Taken from cysteine to phenylalanine, the CDR3 has 15 residues. Only the CDR3 region is kept as DNA, spanning 45 bases read in frame from base 1. CDR1 LNHNV and CDR2 YYDKDF were looked up in the germline V gene (reference sequence). Cut back by 0 bases and 4 bases, the V and J ends lie 12 bases apart.